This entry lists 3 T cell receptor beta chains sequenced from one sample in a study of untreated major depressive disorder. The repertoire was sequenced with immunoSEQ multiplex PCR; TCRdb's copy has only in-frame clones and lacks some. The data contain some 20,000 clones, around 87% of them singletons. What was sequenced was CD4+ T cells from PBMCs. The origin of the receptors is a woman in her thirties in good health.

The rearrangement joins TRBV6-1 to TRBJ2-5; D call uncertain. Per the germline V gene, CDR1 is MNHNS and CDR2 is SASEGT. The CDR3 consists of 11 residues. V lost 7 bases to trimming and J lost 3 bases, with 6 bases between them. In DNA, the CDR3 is TGTGCCAGCACCCCAAAAGAGACCCAGTACTTC. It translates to CASTPKETQYF.

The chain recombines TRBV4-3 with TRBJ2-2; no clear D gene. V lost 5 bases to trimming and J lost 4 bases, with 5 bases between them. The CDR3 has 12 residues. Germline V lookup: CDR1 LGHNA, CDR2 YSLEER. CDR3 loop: CASSISTGELFF. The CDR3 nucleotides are TGCGCCAGCAGCATATCCACCGGGGAGCTGTTTTTT.

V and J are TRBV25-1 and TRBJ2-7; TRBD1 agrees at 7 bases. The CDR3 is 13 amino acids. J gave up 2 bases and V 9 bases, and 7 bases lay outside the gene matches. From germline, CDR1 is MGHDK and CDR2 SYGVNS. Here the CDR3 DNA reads TGTGCCAGACCTAACAGGGGCCCCTACGAGCAGTACTTC. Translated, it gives CARPNRGPYEQYF.